Below, 30 T cell receptor beta chains from the same sample are listed, as sequenced in a study of blood T cell repertoires in COVID-19 (dated by TCRdb to 2020 to 2021). The method was the immunoSEQ multiplex PCR assay. Not all clones reach the TCRdb copy of this immuneACCESS table, which keeps in-frame sequences only. Checked studies attribute under half of the gap to unresolved V genes and leave the rest unexplained. The sample profile shows over 100,000 clones; 85% to 90% of them were found once. The ten most abundant clones make up 15% of the sample. Sequencing was performed on peripheral blood. These receptors came from a man aged 50 to 59 with acute or convalescent COVID-19.

The chain combines TRBV2 with TRBJ2-7; 7 bases are a match to TRBD1. The CDR3 totals 15 residues. The germline V gene encodes CDR1 SNHLY and CDR2 FYNNEI. The J segment lost 1 base and the V segment lost 6 bases, leaving 9 bases of the junction unmatched. As DNA, the CDR3 is TGTGCCAGCAGCGAGGGACAGCTTATATCCTACGAGCAGTACTTC. This codes for CASSEGQLISYEQYF.

This chain connects TRBV14 to TRBJ1-6, with 8 bases fitting TRBD1. The germline V gene has CDR1 SGHDN and CDR2 FVKESK. The junction had 17 bases not matched to a gene; V was cut back by 8 bases and J by 8 bases. The CDR3 totals 17 residues. CDR3 sequence: CASRGGSQGAHYSPLHF. In DNA, the CDR3 is TGTGCCAGCCGAGGCGGCTCTCAGGGGGCTCATTATTCACCCCTCCACTTT.

The chain uses TRBV9 and TRBJ2-2, with TRBD2 as a possible D gene (6 bases). Germline V gene lookup returns CDR1 SGDLS and CDR2 YYNGEE. The CDR3 is made up of 17 amino acids. V was shortened by 0 bases and J by 4 bases, with 16 bases between the two germline ends. The CDR3, as DNA: TGTGCCAGCAGCGTAGAAAAAACGGCTAGCGTCACCGGGGAGCTGTTTTTT. Translated: CASSVEKTASVTGELFF.

The chain employs TRBV19 and TRBJ2-4; 7 bases agree with TRBD1. Germline V gives CDR1 LNHDA, CDR2 SQIVND (reference sequence). V lost 5 bases and J lost 0; bases outside the gene matches: 10. CDR3 size: 17 residues. The CDR3 DNA reads as TGTGCCAGTAGTTCCCTCCCAGGGGGTGTAGCCAAAAACATTCAGTACTTC. It encodes CASSSLPGGVAKNIQYF. Complete variable domain (other parts from reference TRBV19 and TRBJ2-4): DGGITQSPKYLFRKEGQNVTLSCEQNLNHDAMYWYRQDPGQGLRLIYYSQIVNDFQKGDIAEGYSVSREKKESFPLTVTSAQKNPTAFYLCASSSLPGGVAKNIQYFGAGTRLSVL.

CDR3 nucleotides: TGTGCCATCAGTGCAGGGTCCTCCTACGAGCAGTACTTC. Its translation is CAISAGSSYEQYF. V usage is TRBV10-3 and J usage is TRBJ2-7; TRBD1 might be the D (5 bases). CDR1 is ENHRY and CDR2 is SYGVKD in the germline V gene. The CDR3 sequence is 13 residues long. The V end lost 4 bases, the J end lost 0 bases, and 7 bases lay between the germline ends.

The chain links TRBV4-1 to TRBJ2-7, with a tentative D call TRBD2 (6 bases). The CDR3 is made up of 14 amino acids. Germline CDR1 and CDR2: MGHRA and YSYEKL. The V gene lost 8 bases and the J gene lost 5 bases, with 19 bases spanning the gap. As DNA, the CDR3 is TGCGCCAGCTCCTCAAGAGAGGGCGGGAACGAGCAGTACTTC. It codes for CASSSREGGNEQYF.

The chain links TRBV3-1 (or the pseudogene TRBV3-2) to TRBJ1-1; 8 nucleotides agree with TRBD1. CDR1 is LGHDT and CDR2 is YNNKEL in the germline V gene (reference sequence). The CDR3 has 15 residues. V was pared by 4 bases and J by 5 bases, with 9 bases of the junction left unmatched. The CDR3 region has the DNA TGTGCCAGCAGCCCCGACAGGGGCCCGAGGACTGAAGCTTTCTTT. Translating it yields CASSPDRGPRTEAFF.

The chain has TRBV3-1 (or the pseudogene TRBV3-2) and TRBJ1-1, with D possibly being TRBD1 (6 bases). The germline V gene has CDR1 LGHDT and CDR2 YNNKEL (reference sequence). Deletions cut 4 bases from V and 4 bases from J, with 7 bases between. The CDR3 has 12 residues. The CDR3 region has the DNA TGTGCCAGCAGCCGGGACATCACTGAAGCTTTCTTT. Its translation: CASSRDITEAFF.

V is TRBV9 and J is TRBJ2-3; TRBD2 is a possible D gene (5 bases). CDR1 SGDLS and CDR2 YYNGEE come from the germline V gene. The length of the CDR3 is 15 residues. Trimming removed 0 bases at V and 5 bases at J, with 13 bases between. This CDR3 is CASSVEGRYGDTQYF. The DNA of the CDR3 is TGTGCCAGCAGCGTAGAAGGGAGATACGGAGATACGCAGTATTTT.

V usage is TRBV12-5 and J usage is TRBJ2-7; tentative D call: TRBD1 (6 bases). This CDR3 comprises 14 residues. Germline assignment: CDR1 LGHNT and CDR2 FRNRAP. Trimming pared 5 bases from V and 2 bases from J, leaving 13 bases between. CDR3 DNA sequence: TGTGCTAGTGGTGGCTATCAGGGGCCCTACGAGCAGTACTTC. Its translation is CASGGYQGPYEQYF.

This chain links TRBV3-1 (or the pseudogene TRBV3-2) with TRBJ1-6, with D uncertain. Trimming took off 0 bases at V and 13 bases at J, with 10 bases between the two ends. In germline, CDR1 is LGHDT, CDR2 YNNKEL (reference sequence). The CDR3 runs 13 residues. In DNA form, the CDR3 reads TGTGCCAGCAGCCAAGATAGAACCTCGCCCCTCCACTTT. As protein: CASSQDRTSPLHF.

The chain couples TRBV28 to TRBJ1-5; D is perhaps TRBD1 (6 bases). Trimming cost V 1 base and J 3 bases, with 10 bases left between them. The CDR3 length is 15 residues. Germline V CDR1 and CDR2: MDHEN, SYDVKM. CDR3 in amino acids: CASSLSDRPNQPQHF. The CDR3, as DNA: TGTGCCAGCAGTTTATCGGACAGACCCAATCAGCCCCAGCATTTT.

The V call is TRBV27, the J call TRBJ2-3; no clear D gene. The germline gives CDR1 MNHEY, CDR2 SMNVEV (reference sequence). Trimming removed 4 bases from V and 0 bases from J, with 14 bases in between. This CDR3 spans 16 amino acids. CDR3 bases: TGTGCCAGCAGTTCCTCGAAGACTGCTAGCACAGATACGCAGTATTTT. This codes for CASSSSKTASTDTQYF.

The CDR3 DNA is TGTGCCAGCAGTTACAGCAGGGGTACCGAGCAGTACTTC. Amino acids: CASSYSRGTEQYF. The chain carries TRBV27 and TRBJ2-7; possible D gene TRBD1, 6 bases. Germline V lookup: CDR1 MNHEY, CDR2 SMNVEV (reference sequence). V lost 4 bases and J lost 6, with 13 bases in between. CDR3 length: 13 residues.

This chain joins TRBV10-3 and TRBJ2-1; the D gene is possibly TRBD2 (7 bases). This CDR3 comprises 15 residues. Germline V lookup: CDR1 ENHRY, CDR2 SYGVKD. Trimming took off 4 bases at V and 4 bases at J, with 14 bases between the two ends. CDR3 sequence: CAISGYGGRYNEQFF. The DNA of the CDR3 is TGTGCCATCAGTGGTTACGGGGGGCGGTACAATGAGCAGTTCTTC.

The chain recombines TRBV18 with TRBJ2-7, with D perhaps matching TRBD1 (6 bases). Germline V CDR1 and CDR2: KGHSH, LQKENI. The V end was cut by 1 base, the J end by 3 bases, with 13 bases between. This CDR3 spans 15 amino acids. CDR3: CASSPQTGIFYEQYF. Here the CDR3 DNA reads TGTGCCAGCTCACCACAAACAGGGATTTTCTACGAGCAGTACTTC.

The chain recombines TRBV7-8 with TRBJ1-4, with D possibly TRBD1 on 6 matching bases. V lost 5 bases to trimming and J lost 6 bases, with 13 bases between them. The CDR3 sequence is 14 residues long. CDR1 is SGHVS and CDR2 is FQNEAQ in the germline V gene. The CDR3 here is CASSRGRGDEKLFF. CDR3 nucleotide sequence: TGTGCCAGCAGCCGGGGGCGAGGAGATGAAAAACTGTTTTTT. Based on the CDR3 plus reference TRBV7-8 and TRBJ1-4, the full variable domain is GAGVSQSPRYKVAKRGQDVALRCDPISGHVSLFWYQQALGQGPEFLTYFQNEAQLDKSGLPSDRFFAERPEGSVSTLKIQRTQQEDSAVYLCASSRGRGDEKLFFGSGTQLSVL.

This chain links TRBV12-3 or TRBV12-4 with TRBJ2-7; D perhaps matches TRBD2 (5 bases). V lost 3 bases to trimming and J lost 6 bases, with 12 bases between them. The length of the CDR3 is 13 residues. CDR3 DNA sequence: TGTGCCAGCAGTTTTTTCAGAGGACTCGAGCAGTACTTC. The encoded protein is CASSFFRGLEQYF.

V gene TRBV6-4 combines with J gene TRBJ2-2; D is possibly TRBD1 (5 bases). Trimming stripped 5 bases from V and 6 bases from J, with 19 bases between. The CDR3 consists of 16 residues. CDR1 and CDR2 from the germline V gene are MRHNA and SNTAGT. CDR3 residues: CASSPDDSLYAGELFF. In DNA form, the CDR3 reads TGTGCCAGCAGTCCAGACGACAGTTTATATGCCGGGGAGCTGTTTTTT.

This chain connects TRBV7-9 to TRBJ2-7; tentatively, D is TRBD1 (5 bases). This CDR3 contains 14 residues. V lost 2 bases and J lost 5, with 13 bases in between. From germline, CDR1 is SEHNR and CDR2 FQNEAQ (reference sequence). The CDR3 nucleotides are TGTGCCAGCAGCTTAACTCAGGGTTCTAACGAGCAGTACTTC. Amino acids: CASSLTQGSNEQYF.

V usage is TRBV5-4 and J usage is TRBJ2-1, with TRBD2 as a possible D gene (5 bases). The CDR3 sequence is 16 residues long. V lost 0 bases, J lost 0 bases, and 10 bases lay in between. CDR1 is SGHNT and CDR2 is YYREEE in the germline V gene (reference sequence). The CDR3 DNA reads TGTGCCAGCAGCTTGGGACTACTGCTCTCCTACAATGAGCAGTTCTTC. This translates into CASSLGLLLSYNEQFF.

V gene TRBV27 combines with J gene TRBJ2-5, with D perhaps TRBD2 (7 bases). The CDR3 sequence is 14 residues long. Trimming stripped 6 bases from V and 4 bases from J, with 15 bases between. The V gene's germline CDR1 is MNHEY and CDR2 SMNVEV (reference sequence). The DNA of the CDR3 is TGTGCCAGCAGCCTAAGGGGGGGCGCAGAGACCCAGTACTTC. Translated: CASSLRGGAETQYF.

The chain links TRBV28 to TRBJ1-2; a weak D match, TRBD1 (6 bases). This CDR3 is built from 15 residues. Looked up from germline, CDR1 is MDHEN and CDR2 is SYDVKM. Between the trimmed V and J ends, which lost 5 bases and 5 bases, there was a span of 18 bases. The CDR3 reads CASSGNRDFRYGYTF. As DNA, the CDR3 is TGTGCCAGCAGTGGGAACAGGGATTTTAGGTATGGCTACACCTTC.

This clone was counted once. J is TRBJ2-7 and V is TRBV9; 8 nucleotides match TRBD2. Germline trimming cut 0 bases from V and 3 bases from J; bases unmatched to any gene: 5. There are 15 residues in the CDR3. CDR1 and CDR2 (germline): SGDLS, YYNGEE. For the CDR3, the DNA is TGTGCCAGCAGCGTAGTGCCTAGCGGGTACTACGAGCAGTACTTC. Residues: CASSVVPSGYYEQYF. The full variable domain, with the rest looked up from reference TRBV9 and TRBJ2-7, is DSGVTQTPKHLITATGQRVTLRCSPRSGDLSVYWYQQSLDQGLQFLIQYYNGEERAKGNILERFSAQQFPDLHSELNLSSLELGDSALYFCASSVVPSGYYEQYFGPGTRLTVT.

The J gene is TRBJ2-1, the V gene TRBV7-9, with TRBD1 identical over 9 bases. Germline CDR1 reads SEHNR; CDR2 reads FQNEAQ (reference sequence). This CDR3 is built from 17 residues. J gave up 5 bases and V 3 bases, and 11 bases lay outside the gene matches. This CDR3 reads CASSFPFPGQGNNEQFF. CDR3 in DNA: TGTGCCAGCAGCTTCCCATTTCCGGGACAGGGTAACAATGAGCAGTTCTTC. The full variable domain, with the rest looked up from reference TRBV7-9 and TRBJ2-1, is DTGVSQNPRHKITKRGQNVTFRCDPISEHNRLYWYRQTLGQGPEFLTYFQNEAQLEKSRLLSDRFSAERPKGSFSTLEIQRTEQGDSAMYLCASSFPFPGQGNNEQFFGPGTRLTVL.

This clone showed up just a few times. This chain uses TRBV28 with TRBJ1-3; a weak D match, TRBD1 (6 bases). Germline CDR1 MDHEN, CDR2 SYDVKM. The germline V and J ends were trimmed by 4 bases and 2 bases, with 12 bases remaining between them. The CDR3 consists of 15 residues. The CDR3 protein is CASSWGRGAGNTIYF. The CDR3 DNA sequence: TGTGCCAGCAGTTGGGGGAGGGGGGCTGGAAACACCATATATTTT.

V gene TRBV28 combines with J gene TRBJ1-4; TRBD1 matches at 7 bases. The V and J ends lost 8 bases and 3 bases, in that order; junction bases with no gene match: 9. CDR3 length: 15 residues. Germline V gene sequence: CDR1 MDHEN, CDR2 SYDVKM. The CDR3 sequence is CASDASGGSNEKLFF. The CDR3 DNA reads TGTGCCAGCGACGCATCAGGGGGTTCTAATGAAAAACTGTTTTTT.

The chain couples TRBV7-6 to TRBJ1-6; 7 nucleotides align to TRBD1. V was pared by 1 base and J by 6 bases, with 6 bases of the junction left unmatched. CDR1 is SGHVS and CDR2 is FNYEAQ in the germline V gene. CDR3 length: 16 amino acids. The CDR3: CASSLGVRDSNSPLHF. The CDR3 DNA reads TGTGCCAGCAGCTTAGGGGTACGGGACAGTAATTCACCCCTCCACTTT.

The chain employs TRBV29-1 and TRBJ2-3; possible D gene TRBD2, 6 bases. Germline V gives CDR1 SQVTM, CDR2 ANQGSEA. The CDR3 sequence is 15 residues long. V gave up 0 bases and J gave up 2 bases, with 12 bases separating them. CDR3 residues: CSVEETGLFTDTQYF. As DNA, the CDR3 is TGCAGCGTTGAAGAGACGGGACTTTTCACAGATACGCAGTATTTT.

This chain connects TRBV3-1 (or the pseudogene TRBV3-2) to TRBJ2-2, with TRBD2 matching over 8 bases. V shed 0 bases, J shed 3 bases, and the junction held 9 bases outside the gene matches. This CDR3 contains 18 residues. Germline CDR1 and CDR2: LGHDT and YNNKEL (reference sequence). This chain's CDR3 is CASSQESFGGRYTGELFF. The CDR3 bases are TGTGCCAGCAGCCAAGAATCGTTTGGCGGGAGGTACACCGGGGAGCTGTTTTTT.